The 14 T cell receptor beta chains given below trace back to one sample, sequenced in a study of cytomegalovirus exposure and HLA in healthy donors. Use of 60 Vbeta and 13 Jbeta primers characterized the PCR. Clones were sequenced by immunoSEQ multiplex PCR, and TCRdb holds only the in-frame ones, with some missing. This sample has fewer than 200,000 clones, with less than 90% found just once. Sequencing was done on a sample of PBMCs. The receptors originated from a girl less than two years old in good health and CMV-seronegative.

For the CDR3, the DNA is TGTGCCAGCAGCGTAGTACTTAACTATGGCTACACCTTC. This sequence encodes CASSVVLNYGYTF. This chain joins TRBV9 and TRBJ1-2; unclear D gene. V lost 0 bases, J lost 1 base, and 4 bases lay in between. This CDR3 comprises 13 residues. Germline CDR1 and CDR2: SGDLS and YYNGEE.

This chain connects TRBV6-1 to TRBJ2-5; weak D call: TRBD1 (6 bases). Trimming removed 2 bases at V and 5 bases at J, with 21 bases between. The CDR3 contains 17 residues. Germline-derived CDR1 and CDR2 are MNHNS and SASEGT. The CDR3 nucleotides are TGTGCCAGCAGTGAAATGGACCACAGGGTTATTTTCGAGACCCAGTACTTC. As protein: CASSEMDHRVIFETQYF.

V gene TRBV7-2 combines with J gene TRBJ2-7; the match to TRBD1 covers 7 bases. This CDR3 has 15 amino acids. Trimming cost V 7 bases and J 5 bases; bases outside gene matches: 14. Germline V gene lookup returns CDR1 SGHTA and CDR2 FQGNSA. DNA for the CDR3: TGTGCCAGCACCCGGGACAGCGTAACCCCCCACGAGCAGTACTTC. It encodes CASTRDSVTPHEQYF. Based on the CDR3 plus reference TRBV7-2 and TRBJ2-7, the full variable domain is GAGVSQSPSNKVTEKGKDVELRCDPISGHTALYWYRQSLGQGLEFLIYFQGNSAPDKSGLPSDRFSAERTGGSVSTLTIQRTQQEDSAVYLCASTRDSVTPHEQYFGPGTRLTVT.

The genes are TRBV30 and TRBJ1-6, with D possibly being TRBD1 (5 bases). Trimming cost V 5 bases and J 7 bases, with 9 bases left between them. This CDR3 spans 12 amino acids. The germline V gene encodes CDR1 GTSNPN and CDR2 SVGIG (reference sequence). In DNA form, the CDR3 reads TGTGCCTGGTACAGGTGGAATTCACCCCTCCACTTT. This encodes CAWYRWNSPLHF.

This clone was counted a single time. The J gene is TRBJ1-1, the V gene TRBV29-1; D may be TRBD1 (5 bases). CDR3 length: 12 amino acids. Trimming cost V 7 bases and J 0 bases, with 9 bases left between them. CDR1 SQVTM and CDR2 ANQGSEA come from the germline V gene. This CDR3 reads CSGRQMNTEAFF. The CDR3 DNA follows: TGCAGCGGCAGACAGATGAACACTGAAGCTTTCTTT. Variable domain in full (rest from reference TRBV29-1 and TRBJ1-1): SAVISQKPSRDICQRGTSLTIQCQVDSQVTMMFWYRQQPGQSLTLIATANQGSEATYESGFVIDKFPISRPNLTFSTLTVSNMSPEDSSIYLCSGRQMNTEAFFGQGTRLTVV.

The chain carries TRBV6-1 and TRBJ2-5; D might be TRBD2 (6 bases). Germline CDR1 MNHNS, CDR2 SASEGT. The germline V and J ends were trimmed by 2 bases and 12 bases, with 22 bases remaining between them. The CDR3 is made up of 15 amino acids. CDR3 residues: CASSEFGTPTFVKYF. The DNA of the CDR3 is TGTGCCAGCAGTGAATTTGGGACTCCCACTTTTGTAAAGTACTTC.

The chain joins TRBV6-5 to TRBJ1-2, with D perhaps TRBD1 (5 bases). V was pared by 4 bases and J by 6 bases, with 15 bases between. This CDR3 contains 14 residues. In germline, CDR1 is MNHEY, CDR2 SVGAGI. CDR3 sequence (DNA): TGTGCCAGCAGTTTCTCCCAGGGTTATGATGGCTACACCTTC. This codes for CASSFSQGYDGYTF.

For the CDR3, the DNA is TGTGCCAGTAGTCTCCAGCGGGAGAGGGATGAGCAGTTCTTC. This gives the protein CASSLQRERDEQFF. V and J are TRBV19 and TRBJ2-1, with 8 nucleotides matching TRBD2. The length of the CDR3 is 14 residues. Trimming cost V 5 bases and J 8 bases; bases outside gene matches: 8. The germline gives CDR1 LNHDA, CDR2 SQIVND (reference sequence).

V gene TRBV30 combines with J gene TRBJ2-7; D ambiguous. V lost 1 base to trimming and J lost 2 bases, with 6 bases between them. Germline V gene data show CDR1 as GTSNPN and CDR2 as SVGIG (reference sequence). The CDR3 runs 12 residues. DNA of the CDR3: TGTGCCTGGAGTGAACATGCCTACGAGCAGTACTTC. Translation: CAWSEHAYEQYF. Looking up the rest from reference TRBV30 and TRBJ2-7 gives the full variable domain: SQTIHQWPATLVQPVGSPLSLECTVEGTSNPNLYWYRQAAGRGLQLLFYSVGIGQISSEVPQNLSASRPQDRQFILSSKKLLLSDSGFYLCAWSEHAYEQYFGPGTRLTVT.

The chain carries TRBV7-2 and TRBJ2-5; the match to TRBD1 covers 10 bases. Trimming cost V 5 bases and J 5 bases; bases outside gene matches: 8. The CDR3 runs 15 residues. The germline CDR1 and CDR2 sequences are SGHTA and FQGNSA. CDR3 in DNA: TGTGCCAGCAGCCGCCGGGACAGGGGTCGGGAGACCCAGTACTTC. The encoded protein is CASSRRDRGRETQYF.

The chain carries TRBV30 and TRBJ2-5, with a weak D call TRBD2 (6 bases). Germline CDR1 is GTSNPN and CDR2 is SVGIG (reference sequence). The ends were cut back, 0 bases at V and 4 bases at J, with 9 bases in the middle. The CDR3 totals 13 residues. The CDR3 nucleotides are TGTGCCTGGAGTGTAAAGGGAGGAGAGACCCAGTACTTC. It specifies CAWSVKGGETQYF.

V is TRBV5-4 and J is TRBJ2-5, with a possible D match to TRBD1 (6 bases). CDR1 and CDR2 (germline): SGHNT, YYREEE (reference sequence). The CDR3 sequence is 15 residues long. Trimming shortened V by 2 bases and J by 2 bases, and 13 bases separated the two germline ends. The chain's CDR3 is CASSLVVRGQETQYF. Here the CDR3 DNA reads TGTGCCAGCAGCTTAGTAGTTAGGGGGCAAGAGACCCAGTACTTC.

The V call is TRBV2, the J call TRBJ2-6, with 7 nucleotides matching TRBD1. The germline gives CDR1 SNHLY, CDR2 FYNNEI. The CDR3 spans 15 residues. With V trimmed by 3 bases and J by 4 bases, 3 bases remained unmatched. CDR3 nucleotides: TGTGCCAGCAGTGATCAGGGGGTAGGGGCCAACGTCCTGACTTTC. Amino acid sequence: CASSDQGVGANVLTF. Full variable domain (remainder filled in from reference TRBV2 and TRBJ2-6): EPEVTQTPSHQVTQMGQEVILRCVPISNHLYFYWYRQILGQKVEFLVSFYNNEISEKSEIFDDQFSVERPDGSNFTLKIRSTKLEDSAMYFCASSDQGVGANVLTFGAGSRLTVL.

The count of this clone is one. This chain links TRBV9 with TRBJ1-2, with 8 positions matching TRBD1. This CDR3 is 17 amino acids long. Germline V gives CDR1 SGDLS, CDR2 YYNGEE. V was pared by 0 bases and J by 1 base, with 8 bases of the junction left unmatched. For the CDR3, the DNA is TGTGCCAGCAGCGTAGGAGACAGGGGATTGTTTAACTATGGCTACACCTTC. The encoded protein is CASSVGDRGLFNYGYTF.